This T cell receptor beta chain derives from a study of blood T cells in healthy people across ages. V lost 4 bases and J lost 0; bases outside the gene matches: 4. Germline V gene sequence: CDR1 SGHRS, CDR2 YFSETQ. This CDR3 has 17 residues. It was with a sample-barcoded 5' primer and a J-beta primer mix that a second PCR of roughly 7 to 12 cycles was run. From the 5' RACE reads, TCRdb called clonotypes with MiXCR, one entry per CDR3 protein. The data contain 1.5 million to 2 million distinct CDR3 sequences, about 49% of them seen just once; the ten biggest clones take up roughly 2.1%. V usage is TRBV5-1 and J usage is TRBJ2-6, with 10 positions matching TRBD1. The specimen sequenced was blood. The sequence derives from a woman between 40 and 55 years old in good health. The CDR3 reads CASSGTGVDSGANVLTF. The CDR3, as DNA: TGCGCCAGCAGCGGGACAGGGGTTGACTCTGGGGCCAACGTCCTGACTTTC.